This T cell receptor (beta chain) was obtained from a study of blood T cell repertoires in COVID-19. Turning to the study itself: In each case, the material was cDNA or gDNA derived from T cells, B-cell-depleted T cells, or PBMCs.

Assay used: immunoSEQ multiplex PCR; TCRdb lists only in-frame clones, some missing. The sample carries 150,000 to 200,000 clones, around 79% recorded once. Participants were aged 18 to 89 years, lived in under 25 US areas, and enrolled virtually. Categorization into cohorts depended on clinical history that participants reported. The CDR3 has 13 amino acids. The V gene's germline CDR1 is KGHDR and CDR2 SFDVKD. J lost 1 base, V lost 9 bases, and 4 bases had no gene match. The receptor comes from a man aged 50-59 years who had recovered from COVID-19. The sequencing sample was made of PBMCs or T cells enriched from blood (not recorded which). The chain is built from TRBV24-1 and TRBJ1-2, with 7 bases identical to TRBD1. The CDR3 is CATRDSFNYGYTF. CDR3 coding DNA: TGTGCCACCCGGGACAGCTTTAACTATGGCTACACCTTC.